This T cell receptor beta chain was sequenced during a study of blood T cell repertoires in COVID-19. The data were produced by immunoSEQ multiplex PCR, yet TCRdb's version contains in-frame clones alone and is incomplete. The sample lists 200,000 or so clones, 80% to 90% occurring once. A single count supports this clone. Germline loops: CDR1 KGHDR, CDR2 SFDVKD. V gave up 4 bases and J gave up 7 bases; unmatched junction bases: 4. This CDR3 comprises 15 residues. This receptor was obtained from a man aged 55 to 70 with acute or convalescent COVID-19. Input material: peripheral blood. The rearrangement links TRBV24-1 to TRBJ2-1; the match to TRBD2 covers 12 bases. The CDR3 reads CATSEGGLAGNEQFF. The DNA of the CDR3 is TGTGCCACCAGTGAAGGGGGACTAGCGGGTAATGAGCAGTTCTTC.